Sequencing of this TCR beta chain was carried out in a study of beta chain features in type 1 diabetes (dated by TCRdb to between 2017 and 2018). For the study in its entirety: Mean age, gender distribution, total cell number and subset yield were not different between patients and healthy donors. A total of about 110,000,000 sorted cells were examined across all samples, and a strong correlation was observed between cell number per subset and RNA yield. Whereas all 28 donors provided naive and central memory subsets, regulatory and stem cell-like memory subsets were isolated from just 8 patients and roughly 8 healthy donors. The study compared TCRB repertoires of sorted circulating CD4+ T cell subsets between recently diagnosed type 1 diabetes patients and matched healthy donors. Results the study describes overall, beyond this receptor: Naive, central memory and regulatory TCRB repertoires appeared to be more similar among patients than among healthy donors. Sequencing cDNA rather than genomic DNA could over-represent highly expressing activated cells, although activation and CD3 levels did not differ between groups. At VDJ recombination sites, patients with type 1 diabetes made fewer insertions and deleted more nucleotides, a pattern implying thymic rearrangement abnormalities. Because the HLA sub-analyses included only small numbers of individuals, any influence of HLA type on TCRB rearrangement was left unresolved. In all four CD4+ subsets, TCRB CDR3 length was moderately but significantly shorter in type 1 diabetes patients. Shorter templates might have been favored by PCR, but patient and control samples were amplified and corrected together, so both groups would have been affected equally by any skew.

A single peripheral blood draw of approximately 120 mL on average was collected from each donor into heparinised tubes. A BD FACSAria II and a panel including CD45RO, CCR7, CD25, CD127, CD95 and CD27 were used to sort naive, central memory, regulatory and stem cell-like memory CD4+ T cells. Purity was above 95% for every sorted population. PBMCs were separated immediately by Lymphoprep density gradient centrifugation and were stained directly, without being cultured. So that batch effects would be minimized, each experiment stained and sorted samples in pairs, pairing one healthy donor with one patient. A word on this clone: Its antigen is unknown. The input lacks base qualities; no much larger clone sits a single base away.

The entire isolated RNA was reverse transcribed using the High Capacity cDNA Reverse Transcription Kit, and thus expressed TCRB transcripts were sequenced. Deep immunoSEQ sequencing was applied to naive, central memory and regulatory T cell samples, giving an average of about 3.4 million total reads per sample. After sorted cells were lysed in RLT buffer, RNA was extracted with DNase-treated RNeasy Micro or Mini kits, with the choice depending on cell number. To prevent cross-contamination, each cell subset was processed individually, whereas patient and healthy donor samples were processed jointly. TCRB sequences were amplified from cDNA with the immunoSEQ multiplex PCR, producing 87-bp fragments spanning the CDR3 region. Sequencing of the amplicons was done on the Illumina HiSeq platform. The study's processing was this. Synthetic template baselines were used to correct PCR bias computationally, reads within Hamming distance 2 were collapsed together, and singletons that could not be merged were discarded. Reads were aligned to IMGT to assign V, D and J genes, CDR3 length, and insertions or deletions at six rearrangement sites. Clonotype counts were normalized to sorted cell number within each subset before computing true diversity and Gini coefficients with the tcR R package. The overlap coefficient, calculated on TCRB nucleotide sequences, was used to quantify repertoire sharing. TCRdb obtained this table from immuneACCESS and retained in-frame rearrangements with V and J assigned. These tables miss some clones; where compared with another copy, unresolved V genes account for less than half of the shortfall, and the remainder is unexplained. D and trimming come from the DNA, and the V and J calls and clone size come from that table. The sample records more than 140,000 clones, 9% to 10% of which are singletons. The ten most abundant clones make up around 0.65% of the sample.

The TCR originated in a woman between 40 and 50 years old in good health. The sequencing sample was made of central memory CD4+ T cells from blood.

The bases are TGTGCCAGTAGTATAATCTTGCGGGGAGCGTACTCAGATACGCAGTATTTT. The translation is CASSIILRGAYSDTQYF. The sequence joins TRBV19 to TRBJ2-3; D gene: possibly TRBD2, on 6 matching bases. There are 17 amino acids in the CDR3, from cysteine to phenylalanine inclusive. Solely the CDR3 DNA is kept, with 51 bases framed from the first base. V is reduced by 2 bases and J by 4 bases, leaving a spacing of 19 bases between them. Based on the germline V gene (reference sequence), the CDR1 and CDR2 sequences are LNHDA and SQIVND. With the portions outside the CDR3 filled from the reference TRBV19 and TRBJ2-3 genes, the complete variable region becomes DGGITQSPKYLFRKEGQNVTLSCEQNLNHDAMYWYRQDPGQGLRLIYYSQIVNDFQKGDIAEGYSVSREKKESFPLTVTSAQKNPTAFYLCASSIILRGAYSDTQYFGPGTRLTVL.